This T cell receptor (beta chain) was sequenced for a study of T-cell reconstitution after alpha-beta-depleted transplantation in children. Study observations and caveats: As was reported, about two months after transplant, alpha-beta T cells came from several hundred expanded graft clones. When one year had passed after transplant, most T-cell counts and diversity came from newly produced T cells. The origin of high day-60 TCRbeta diversity in some patients lay in surviving recipient T cells and thymic progenitors.

Per germline, CDR1 SGHTA and CDR2 FQGNSA. Trimming stripped 5 bases from V and 15 bases from J, with 17 bases between. This CDR3 is 12 amino acids long. A library of TCRbeta sequences, prepared with unique molecular identifiers, was generated. TCRdb re-called the PCR reads with MiXCR, one entry per CDR3 protein. The data contain fewer than 500,000 distinct CDR3 sequences, roughly 44% of them seen just once; the ten biggest clones take up 27%. This clonotype has only a few counts. Its cognate antigen is unknown. Material: PBMCs, obtained before TCRalphabeta/CD19-depleted stem cell transplant. The chain carries TRBV7-2 and TRBJ2-1, with D perhaps TRBD1 (6 bases). This receptor was identified in a girl aged 2-15 years with aplastic anemia, due to receive a stem cell transplant. As DNA, the CDR3 is TGTGCCAGCAGCACGCCGACAGGTCAAGCGTTCTTC. Amino acid sequence: CASSTPTGQAFF.